Listed below are T cell receptor beta chains from one sample, sequenced in a study of spatial heterogeneity in lung cancer. One entry per CDR3 protein, called by TCRdb with MiXCR from the 5' RACE reads. The sample yields thousands of distinct CDR3 sequences, 9.5% to 14% seen once. The sample was lung tumor tissue, taken at surgery. Every receptor here comes from a male donor with early-stage non-small cell lung cancer. The CDR3 runs from the conserved cysteine through the conserved F or W. D genes are given only for firm matches. Rows give clone size only sometimes, using once, few, many, or a class for an expanded clone.

D: TRBD1; V: TRBV18; J: TRBJ1-5; size: medium-sized; CDR3: CASSPAGGDQPQHF; DNA: TGTGCCAGCTCACCAGCAGGGGGCGACCAGCCCCAGCATTTT
D: -; V: TRBV6-6; J: TRBJ2-2; size: medium-sized; CDR3: CARGPARASLPGELFF; DNA: TGTGCCAGGGGCCCGGCCCGGGCGTCGCTACCCGGGGAGCTGTTTTTT
D: TRBD2; V: TRBV27; J: TRBJ2-7; size: medium-sized; CDR3: CASREQGGTSGLSYEQYF; DNA: TGTGCCAGCAGGGAACAGGGGGGGACTAGCGGGCTGTCCTACGAGCAGTACTTC
D: TRBD2; V: TRBV2; J: TRBJ2-3; size: medium-sized; CDR3: CASSGTGTSSVDTQYF; DNA: TGTGCCAGCAGTGGAACCGGGACTAGCTCAGTAGATACGCAGTATTTT
D: TRBD2; V: TRBV28; J: TRBJ2-1; size: medium-sized; CDR3: CASRSLASGLAGPNEQFF; DNA: TGTGCCAGCAGAAGTCTGGCGTCGGGACTAGCGGGTCCGAACGAGCAGTTCTTC
D: -; V: TRBV7-9; J: TRBJ2-5; size: medium-sized; CDR3: CASSLARQGWETQYF; DNA: TGTGCCAGCAGCTTAGCGCGGCAGGGATGGGAGACCCAGTACTTC
D: -; V: TRBV5-4; J: TRBJ2-7; size: -; CDR3: CASSLGTYEQYF; DNA: TGTGCCAGCAGCTTGGGGACCTACGAGCAGTACTTC
D: -; V: TRBV7-9; J: TRBJ2-2; size: many; CDR3: CASSLLSLERSYGELFF; DNA: TGTGCCAGCAGCTTACTATCGCTAGAGAGGTCGTACGGGGAGCTGTTTTTT
D: -; V: TRBV6-5; J: TRBJ2-7; size: medium-sized; CDR3: CASSSPGSQKYEQYF; DNA: TGTGCCAGCAGTTCCCCCGGGTCTCAGAAGTACGAGCAGTACTTC
D: -; V: TRBV14; J: TRBJ2-1; size: many; CDR3: CASSPLRGAEWNEQFF; DNA: TGTGCCAGCAGCCCACTGAGGGGGGCCGAGTGGAATGAGCAGTTCTTC
D: TRBD1; V: TRBV6-5; J: TRBJ1-1; size: -; CDR3: CASSKLNRGRANTEAFF; DNA: TGTGCCAGCAGCAAACTCAACAGGGGAAGGGCGAACACTGAAGCTTTCTTT
D: TRBD2; V: TRBV9; J: TRBJ2-3; size: medium-sized; CDR3: CASSVVPSGLTDTQYF; DNA: TGTGCCAGCAGCGTAGTCCCTAGCGGACTCACAGATACGCAGTATTTT
D: -; V: TRBV15; J: TRBJ1-5; size: many; CDR3: CATSRDSGGNQPQHF; DNA: TGTGCCACCAGCAGAGATTCCGGGGGCAATCAGCCCCAGCATTTT
D: -; V: TRBV7-9; J: TRBJ2-5; size: large; CDR3: CASSLVAGATQETQYF; DNA: TGTGCCAGCAGCTTAGTTGCGGGTGCAACCCAAGAGACCCAGTACTTC
D: -; V: TRBV7-6; J: TRBJ1-5; size: -; CDR3: CASSQGGVNQPQHF; DNA: TGTGCCAGCAGCCAGGGCGGAGTCAATCAGCCCCAGCATTTT
D: -; V: TRBV7-8; J: TRBJ2-1; size: medium-sized; CDR3: CASLDRRGLNEQFF; DNA: TGTGCCAGCCTAGACCGTAGGGGCCTCAATGAGCAGTTCTTC
D: TRBD1; V: TRBV11-2; J: TRBJ2-7; size: medium-sized; CDR3: CASSLPGGVEQYF; DNA: TGTGCCAGCAGTCTTCCAGGGGGCGTCGAGCAGTACTTC
D: -; V: TRBV9; J: TRBJ2-1; size: -; CDR3: CASSLRPDEDEQFF; DNA: TGTGCCAGCAGCCTTCGGCCCGACGAGGATGAGCAGTTCTTC
D: -; V: TRBV28; J: TRBJ2-3; size: medium-sized; CDR3: CASSPGGAGTDTQYF; DNA: TGTGCCAGCAGTCCAGGCGGGGCCGGCACAGATACGCAGTATTTT
D: -; V: TRBV7-9; J: TRBJ1-5; size: many; CDR3: CASRYRETVQYSNQPQHF; DNA: TGTGCCAGCAGATACAGGGAAACGGTCCAGTATAGCAATCAGCCCCAGCATTTT
D: -; V: TRBV28; J: TRBJ2-7; size: medium-sized; CDR3: CASSLSMGTSYEQYF; DNA: TGTGCCAGCAGTTTATCCATGGGGACCTCCTACGAGCAGTACTTC
D: TRBD2; V: TRBV7-2; J: TRBJ2-3; size: many; CDR3: CASSRTSADTDTQYF; DNA: TGTGCCAGCAGCCGGACTAGCGCCGACACAGATACGCAGTATTTT
D: TRBD1; V: TRBV9; J: TRBJ2-2; size: few; CDR3: CASSADRGNTGELFF; DNA: TGTGCCAGCAGCGCAGACAGGGGTAACACCGGGGAGCTGTTTTTT
D: -; V: TRBV20-1; J: TRBJ1-2; size: -; CDR3: CSAASGKNSHGYTF; DNA: TGCAGTGCTGCCTCGGGGAAAAATTCTCATGGCTACACCTTC
D: -; V: TRBV7-2; J: TRBJ1-5; size: many; CDR3: CASSSGWGQPQHF; DNA: TGTGCCAGCAGCTCTGGGTGGGGTCAGCCCCAGCATTTT
D: -; V: TRBV7-9; J: TRBJ2-7; size: many; CDR3: CASSPDWYEQYF; DNA: TGTGCCAGCAGCCCGGACTGGTACGAGCAGTACTTC
D: -; V: TRBV5-1; J: TRBJ1-5; size: medium-sized; CDR3: CASSLLSGANQPQHF; DNA: TGCGCCAGCAGCTTACTATCCGGGGCCAATCAGCCCCAGCATTTT
D: -; V: TRBV6-5; J: TRBJ1-2; size: large; CDR3: CASSPFQGYGYTF; DNA: TGTGCCAGCAGCCCCTTTCAGGGCTATGGCTACACCTTC
D: TRBD1; V: TRBV29-1; J: TRBJ1-1; size: medium-sized; CDR3: CSVTGAEAFF; DNA: TGCAGCGTGACAGGGGCTGAAGCTTTCTTT